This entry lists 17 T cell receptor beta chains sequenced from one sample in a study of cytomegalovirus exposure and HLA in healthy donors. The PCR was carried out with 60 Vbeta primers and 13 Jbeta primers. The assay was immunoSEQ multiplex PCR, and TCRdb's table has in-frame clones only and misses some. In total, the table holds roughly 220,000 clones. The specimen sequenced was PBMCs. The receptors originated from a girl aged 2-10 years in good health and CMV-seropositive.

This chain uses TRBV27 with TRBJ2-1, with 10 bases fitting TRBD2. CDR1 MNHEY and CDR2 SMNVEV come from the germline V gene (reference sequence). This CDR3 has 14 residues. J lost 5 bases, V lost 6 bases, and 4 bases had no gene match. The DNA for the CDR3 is TGTGCCAGCAGGCTAGCGGGAGCCCACAATGAGCAGTTCTTC. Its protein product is CASRLAGAHNEQFF.

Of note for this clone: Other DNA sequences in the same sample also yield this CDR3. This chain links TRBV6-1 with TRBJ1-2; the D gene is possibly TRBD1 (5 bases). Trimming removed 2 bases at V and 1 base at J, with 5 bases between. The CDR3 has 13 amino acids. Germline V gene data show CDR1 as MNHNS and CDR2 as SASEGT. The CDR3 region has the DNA TGTGCCAGCAGTGAAAGGGGTAACTATGGCTACACCTTC. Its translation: CASSERGNYGYTF.

The CDR3 reads CASSLGGDQPQHF. For the CDR3, the DNA is TGTGCCAGCAGCTTAGGGGGGGATCAGCCCCAGCATTTT. This chain joins TRBV11-2 and TRBJ1-5, with D perhaps matching TRBD1 (5 bases). This CDR3 contains 13 residues. The germline CDR1 and CDR2 sequences are SGHAT and FQNNGV. Trimming took 1 base from V and 5 from J, leaving 6 bases between them. Combining the CDR3 with reference TRBV11-2 and TRBJ1-5 gives the whole variable domain EAGVAQSPRYKIIEKRQSVAFWCNPISGHATLYWYQQILGQGPKLLIQFQNNGVVDDSQLPKDRFSAERLKGVDSTLKIQPAKLEDSAVYLCASSLGGDQPQHFGDGTRLSIL.

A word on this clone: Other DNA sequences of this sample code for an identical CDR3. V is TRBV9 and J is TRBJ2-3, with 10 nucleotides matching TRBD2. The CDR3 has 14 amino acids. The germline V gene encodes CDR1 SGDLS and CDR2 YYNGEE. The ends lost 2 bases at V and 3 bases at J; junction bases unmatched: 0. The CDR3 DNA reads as TGTGCCAGCAGCGTGACTAGCGGGACAGATACGCAGTATTTT. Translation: CASSVTSGTDTQYF.

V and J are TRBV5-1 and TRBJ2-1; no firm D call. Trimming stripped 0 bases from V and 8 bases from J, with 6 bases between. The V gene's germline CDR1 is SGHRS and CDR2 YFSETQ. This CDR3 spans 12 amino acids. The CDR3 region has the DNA TGCGCCAGCAGCTTGGTTATGTATGAGCAGTTCTTC. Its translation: CASSLVMYEQFF.

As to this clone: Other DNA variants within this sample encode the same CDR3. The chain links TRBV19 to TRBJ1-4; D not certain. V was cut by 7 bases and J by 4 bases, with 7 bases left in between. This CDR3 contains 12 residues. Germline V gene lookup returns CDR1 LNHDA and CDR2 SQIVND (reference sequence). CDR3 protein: CASNRINEKLFF. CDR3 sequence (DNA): TGTGCCAGTAACAGAATTAATGAAAAACTGTTTTTT.

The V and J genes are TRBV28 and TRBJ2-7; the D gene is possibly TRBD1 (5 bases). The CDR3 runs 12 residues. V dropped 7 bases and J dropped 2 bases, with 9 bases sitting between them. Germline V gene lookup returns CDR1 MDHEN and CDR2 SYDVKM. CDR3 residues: CASMAGTYEQYF. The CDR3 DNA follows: TGTGCCAGCATGGCAGGGACCTACGAGCAGTACTTC.

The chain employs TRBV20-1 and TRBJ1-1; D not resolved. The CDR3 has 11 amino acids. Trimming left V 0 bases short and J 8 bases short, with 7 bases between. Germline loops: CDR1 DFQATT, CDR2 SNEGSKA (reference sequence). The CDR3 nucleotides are TGCAGTGCTAGAGATTTATCCGAAGCTTTCTTT. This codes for CSARDLSEAFF.

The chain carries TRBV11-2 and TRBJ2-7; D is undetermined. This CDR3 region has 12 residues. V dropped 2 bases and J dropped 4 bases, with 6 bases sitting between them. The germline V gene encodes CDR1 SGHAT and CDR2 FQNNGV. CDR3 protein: CASSLFRYEQYF. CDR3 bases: TGTGCCAGCAGCTTATTTCGGTACGAGCAGTACTTC.

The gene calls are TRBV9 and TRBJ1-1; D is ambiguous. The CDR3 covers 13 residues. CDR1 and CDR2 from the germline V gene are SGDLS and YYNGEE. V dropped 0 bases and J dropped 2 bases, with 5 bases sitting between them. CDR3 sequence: CASSVGTNTEAFF. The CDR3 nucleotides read TGTGCCAGCAGCGTAGGTACAAACACTGAAGCTTTCTTT.

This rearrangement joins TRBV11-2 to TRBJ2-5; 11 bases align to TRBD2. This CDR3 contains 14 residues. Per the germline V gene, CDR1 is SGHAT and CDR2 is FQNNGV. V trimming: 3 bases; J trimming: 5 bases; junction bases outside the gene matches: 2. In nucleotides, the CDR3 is TGTGCCAGCAGCTTTTTAGCGGGAGGGGAGACCCAGTACTTC. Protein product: CASSFLAGGETQYF.

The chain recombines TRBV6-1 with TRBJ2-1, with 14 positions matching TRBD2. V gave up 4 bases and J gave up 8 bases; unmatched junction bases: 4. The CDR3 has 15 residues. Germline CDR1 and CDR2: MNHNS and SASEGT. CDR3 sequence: CASSARLAGGDEQFF. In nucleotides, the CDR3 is TGTGCCAGCAGTGCCCGACTAGCGGGAGGGGATGAGCAGTTCTTC.

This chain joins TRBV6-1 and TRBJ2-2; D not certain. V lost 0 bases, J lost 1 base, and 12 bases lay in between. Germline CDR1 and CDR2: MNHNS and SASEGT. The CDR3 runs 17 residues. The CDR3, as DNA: TGTGCCAGCAGTGAAGCAAGAAGAGTCCTGAACACCGGGGAGCTGTTTTTT. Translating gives CASSEARRVLNTGELFF.

The CDR3 DNA follows: TGTGCCAGCAGTCCCCTCGATCTAGCGGGACCCTACGAGCAGTACTTC. It is translated as CASSPLDLAGPYEQYF. This sequence joins TRBV28 and TRBJ2-7; 9 bases are shared with TRBD2. Germline V CDR1 and CDR2: MDHEN, SYDVKM. With 5 bases clipped from V and 2 bases from J, the junction kept 10 bases outside the gene matches. CDR3 length: 16 amino acids.

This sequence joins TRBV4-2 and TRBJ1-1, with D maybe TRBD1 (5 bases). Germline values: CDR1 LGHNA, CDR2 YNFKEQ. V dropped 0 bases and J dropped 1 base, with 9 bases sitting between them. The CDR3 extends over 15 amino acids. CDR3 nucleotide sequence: TGTGCCAGCAGCCAAGACCGGGGGAGGAACACTGAAGCTTTCTTT. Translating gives CASSQDRGRNTEAFF.

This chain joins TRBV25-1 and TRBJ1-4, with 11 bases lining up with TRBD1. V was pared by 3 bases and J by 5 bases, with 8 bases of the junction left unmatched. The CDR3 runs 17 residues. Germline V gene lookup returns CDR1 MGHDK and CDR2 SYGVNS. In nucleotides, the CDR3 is TGTGCCAGCAGTGATTGGAGGGACAGGGGGGAAAATGAAAAACTGTTTTTT. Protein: CASSDWRDRGENEKLFF.

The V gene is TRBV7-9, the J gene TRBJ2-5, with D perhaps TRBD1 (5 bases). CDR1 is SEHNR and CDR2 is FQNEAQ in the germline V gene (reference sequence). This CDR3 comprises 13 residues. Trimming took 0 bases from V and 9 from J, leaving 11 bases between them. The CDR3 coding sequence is TGTGCCAGCAGCTTAGCCAGCCCCAGGGCCCAGTACTTC. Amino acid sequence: CASSLASPRAQYF.